This T cell receptor (beta chain) was observed in a study of T-cell memory formation after mild COVID-19. Across the whole study: TCR clusters showed largely donor specificity.

Findings of the study overall: A subset of responding clones appeared in pre-infection memory, suggesting cross-reactive memory joined. Clones contracting over day 15 to 85 were CD4/CD8 balanced, with later expanders leaning CD4+.

Trimming took off 5 bases at V and 6 bases at J, with 13 bases between the two ends. This CDR3 has 13 amino acids. Germline values: CDR1 SGHRS, CDR2 YFSETQ. Constant-segment-primed 5'RACE gave TCR alpha and TCR beta cDNA libraries with sample barcodes and UMIs. Each CDR3 protein gets one entry after TCRdb re-called the 5' RACE reads with MiXCR. The sample gives over 300,000 distinct CDR3 sequences, 20% to 25% of which show up once; about 21% is in the top ten. About this clonotype: Its matching antigen is unknown.

The sequencing sample was made of PBMCs or a T cell subset sorted from them (not recorded which). The clonotype originates from a man aged 18 to 35 who had mild COVID-19 (a few samples of this study predate the infection). Cell type and time point are not known. V and J are TRBV5-1 and TRBJ2-3; weak D call: TRBD2 (5 bases). CDR3 sequence (DNA): TGCGCCAGCAGGTCCGGGGATGGTGATACGCAGTATTTT. It specifies CASRSGDGDTQYF. The full variable domain, completed using reference TRBV5-1 and TRBJ2-3, is KAGVTQTPRYLIKTRGQQVTLSCSPISGHRSVSWYQQTPGQGLQFLFEYFSETQRNKGNFPGRFSGRQFSNSRSEMNVSTLELGDSALYLCASRSGDGDTQYFGPGTRLTVL.